One sample yielded the 3 T cell receptor beta chains listed below, sequenced in a study of shared clonotypes between healthy human individuals. Measured with immunoSEQ multiplex PCR; TCRdb has only the in-frame clones, and not every one. The repertoire has around 1.4 million clones, less than 99% of them found once; the top ten carry approximately 0.4%. The sample was naive CD4+ T cells sorted from blood. The subset denotes: CD45RA+ positively selected. The origin of the receptors is a man aged 30 to 39 in good health.

The chain has TRBV12-2 and TRBJ2-3. TRBV12-2 is given as a pseudogene. The CDR3 totals 15 residues. As DNA, the CDR3 is TGTGCAAGTCGCTTATCGTTGGAGGGGGAAGATACGCAGTATTTT. This codes for CASRLSLEGEDTQYF.

V usage is TRBV28 and J usage is TRBJ2-3; D gene ambiguous. V was cut by 5 bases and J by 2 bases, with 11 bases left in between. Per the germline V gene, CDR1 is MDHEN and CDR2 is SYDVKM. The CDR3 sequence is 14 residues long. CDR3 region: CASSPQEYTDTQYF. The CDR3 DNA follows: TGTGCCAGCAGTCCCCAGGAGTACACAGATACGCAGTATTTT.

The chain joins TRBV28 to TRBJ2-7; maybe TRBD1 (6 bases). The V gene's germline CDR1 is MDHEN and CDR2 SYDVKM. The CDR3 loop spans 13 amino acids. Trimming took 7 bases from V and 2 from J, leaving 12 bases between them. The CDR3 region is CASKSGDPYEQYF. CDR3 DNA: TGTGCCAGCAAATCAGGGGACCCCTACGAGCAGTACTTC.